Listed below are T cell receptor beta chains from one sample, sequenced in a study of blood T cells in healthy people across ages. TCRdb re-analysed the 5' RACE reads in MiXCR, keeping a single row per CDR3 protein. Of 2 million or so distinct CDR3 sequences listed, less than 50% are singletons. Sequencing input: blood. All receptors come from a woman in her thirties or forties in good health. The CDR3 runs from the conserved cysteine through the conserved F or W. D genes are given only for firm matches. Clone size is not always given. Where it is, it says once, few, many or a class for expanded clones.

clone size: NA
D gene: NA
V gene: TRBV6-6
CDR3 protein: CASGVARKETQYF

clone size: few
D gene: NA
V gene: TRBV24-1
CDR3 protein: CATSEGREQYF

clone size: few
D gene: NA
V gene: TRBV5-1
CDR3 protein: CASRRTAEVTDTQYF

clone size: few
D gene: TRBD1
V gene: TRBV5-1
CDR3 protein: CASSLAGQGRSPLHF

clone size: few
D gene: NA
V gene: TRBV3-1
CDR3 protein: CASSQDGGNQPQHF

clone size: NA
D gene: NA
V gene: TRBV7-9
CDR3 protein: CASSFLQENTEAFF

clone size: many
D gene: NA
V gene: TRBV7-2
CDR3 protein: CASSLEGLRTDTQYF

clone size: NA
D gene: TRBD2
V gene: TRBV7-3
CDR3 protein: CASSPRSSGGRNEQFF

clone size: NA
D gene: NA
V gene: TRBV7-2
CDR3 protein: CASSLEEGPYEQYF

clone size: NA
D gene: TRBD1
V gene: TRBV6-6
CDR3 protein: CASGTDTLNTEAFF

clone size: NA
D gene: NA
V gene: TRBV4-1
CDR3 protein: CASSQAAGVAGYTF

clone size: NA
D gene: TRBD1
V gene: TRBV29-1
CDR3 protein: CSAQSGTGGTDAQYF

clone size: NA
D gene: NA
V gene: TRBV12-5
CDR3 protein: CASGLGGSQETQYF